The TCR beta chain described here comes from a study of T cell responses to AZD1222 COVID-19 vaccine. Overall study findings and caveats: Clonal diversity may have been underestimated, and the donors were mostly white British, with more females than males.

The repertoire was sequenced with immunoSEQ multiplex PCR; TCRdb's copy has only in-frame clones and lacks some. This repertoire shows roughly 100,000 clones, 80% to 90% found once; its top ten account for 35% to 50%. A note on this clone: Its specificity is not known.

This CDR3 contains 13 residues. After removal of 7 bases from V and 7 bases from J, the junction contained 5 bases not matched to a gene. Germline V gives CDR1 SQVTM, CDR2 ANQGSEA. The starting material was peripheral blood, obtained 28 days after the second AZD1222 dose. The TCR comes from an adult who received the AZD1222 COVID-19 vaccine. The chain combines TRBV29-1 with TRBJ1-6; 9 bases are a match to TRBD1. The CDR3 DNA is TGCAGCGCTAGACAGGGGGAGAATTCACCCCTCCACTTT. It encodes CSARQGENSPLHF.